This TCR beta chain was profiled in a study of neurological immune-mediated disorders. Study-level results: One cluster of related CDR3 sequences contained, by phylogenetic grouping, the repertoires of 18 of 34 multiple sclerosis patients and formed a possible signature. Expansion of TCR clones was greatest in HTLV-1-associated myelopathy and smallest in multiple sclerosis, where it fell below that of healthy controls.

This clonotype was detected ten times or more. Its antigen remains unknown. The authors made cDNA by 5'RACE with 10-nucleotide random UMIs. One entry per CDR3 protein results from TCRdb running MiXCR on the 5' RACE reads. Found here are tens of thousands of distinct CDR3 sequences, 3.3% of them singletons; the top ten hold more than 6%. The unsorted libraries originated from 2 million PBMCs kept at -80 C. The ends lost 1 base at V and 1 base at J; junction bases unmatched: 2. The CDR3 consists of 15 residues. The sequence was collected from a woman in her twenties or thirties with multiple sclerosis. V usage is TRBV12-3 or TRBV12-4 and J usage is TRBJ2-7; TRBD1 matches at 9 bases. Sequencing used PBMCs. The CDR3 spells CASSLEDRGSYEQYF. CDR3 DNA: TGTGCCAGCAGTTTAGAGGACAGGGGTTCCTACGAGCAGTACTTC.